One and the same sample provided the 18 T cell receptor beta chains below, sequenced in a study of cytomegalovirus exposure and HLA in healthy donors. The PCR had 60 Vbeta and 13 Jbeta primers. Sequenced by immunoSEQ multiplex PCR; TCRdb stores in-frame clones only, minus some. The sample contains roughly 180,000 clones, 80% of which appear only once. Sequencing was done on a sample of PBMCs. The receptors here all came from a man younger than 40 in good health and CMV-seropositive.

The gene calls are TRBV18 and TRBJ1-1, with a weak D call TRBD1 (5 bases). Germline V gene data show CDR1 as KGHSH and CDR2 as LQKENI. Trimming shortened V by 0 bases and J by 0 bases, and 14 bases separated the two germline ends. The CDR3 loop spans 17 amino acids. DNA of the CDR3: TGTGCCAGCTCACCACCGTGGGGTGGCAGGGTGAACACTGAAGCTTTCTTT. It encodes CASSPPWGGRVNTEAFF. Looking up the rest from reference TRBV18 and TRBJ1-1 gives the full variable domain: NAGVMQNPRHLVRRRGQEARLRCSPMKGHSHVYWYRQLPEEGLKFMVYLQKENIIDESGMPKERFSAEFPKEGPSILRIQQVVRGDSAAYFCASSPPWGGRVNTEAFFGQGTRLTVV.

The V call is TRBV5-6, the J call TRBJ2-1, with 14 bases fitting TRBD2. Per germline, CDR1 SGHDT and CDR2 YYEEEE. Unmatched junction bases numbered 11, after V lost 0 bases and J lost 6 bases. This CDR3 spans 19 amino acids. The CDR3 coding sequence is TGTGCCAGCAGCTTGGTTGGGACTAGCGGGAGTAATTCGGGCAATGAGCAGTTCTTC. Protein sequence: CASSLVGTSGSNSGNEQFF.

The chain carries TRBV27 and TRBJ2-7; 8 nucleotides align to TRBD2. After removal of 5 bases from V and 3 bases from J, the junction contained 12 bases not matched to a gene. The CDR3 length is 16 residues. Germline values: CDR1 MNHEY, CDR2 SMNVEV (reference sequence). CDR3 coding DNA: TGTGCCAGCAGTCCAACTTCGGGGGGGAGGCTCTACGAGCAGTACTTC. Its translation is CASSPTSGGRLYEQYF.

The V and J genes are TRBV27 and TRBJ1-2, with D perhaps matching TRBD1 (5 bases). The CDR3 loop spans 14 amino acids. The germline V gene has CDR1 MNHEY and CDR2 SMNVEV (reference sequence). V lost 6 bases and J 8 bases, leaving 19 bases between the germline ends. This chain's CDR3 is CASRPEGGRGGYTF. Written as DNA, the CDR3 is TGTGCCAGCAGGCCCGAGGGCGGCCGGGGGGGCTACACCTTC.

V usage is TRBV19 and J usage is TRBJ1-1; TRBD1 matches 7 bases. The germline V gene encodes CDR1 LNHDA and CDR2 SQIVND (reference sequence). CDR3 size: 13 residues. J was trimmed by 8 bases and V by 1 base; bases with no gene match: 4. Here the CDR3 reads CASSIGGTVEAFF. Here the CDR3 DNA reads TGTGCCAGTAGTATAGGCGGGACAGTCGAAGCTTTCTTT.

J is TRBJ1-4 and V is TRBV6-5; no reliable D call. Germline lookup yields CDR1 MNHEY and CDR2 SVGAGI. The CDR3 sequence is 16 residues long. V lost 0 bases and J 0 bases, leaving 8 bases between the germline ends. The DNA for the CDR3 is TGTGCCAGCAGTTACTCTGCAGGTGCAACTAATGAAAAACTGTTTTTT. Translation: CASSYSAGATNEKLFF.

This clone was counted only a few times. This chain uses TRBV28 with TRBJ2-1; tentatively, D is TRBD1 (5 bases). The CDR3 is 15 amino acids. Trimming took 1 base from V and 8 from J, leaving 15 bases between them. The V gene's germline CDR1 is MDHEN and CDR2 SYDVKM. CDR3 bases: TGTGCCAGCAGTTTATCACAGGACGGTAGATATGAGCAGTTCTTC. It encodes CASSLSQDGRYEQFF.

The V and J genes are TRBV6-1 and TRBJ2-1, with D perhaps matching TRBD2 (7 bases). CDR1 and CDR2 from the germline V gene are MNHNS and SASEGT. Trimming left V 1 base short and J 5 bases short, with 12 bases between. The CDR3 contains 15 residues. The CDR3 nucleotides are TGTGCCAGCAGTGAAGTGAGGGGGGGGCACAATGAGCAGTTCTTC. Translated, it gives CASSEVRGGHNEQFF.

The chain uses TRBV11-2 and TRBJ1-6; 9 bases are shared with TRBD1. In germline, CDR1 is SGHAT, CDR2 FQNNGV. This CDR3 region has 16 residues. V gave up 5 bases and J gave up 10 bases; unmatched junction bases: 12. The CDR3 here is CASSPRTGAVWSPLHF. The CDR3, as DNA: TGTGCCAGCAGCCCTAGGACAGGGGCGGTGTGGTCACCCCTCCACTTT.

The chain has TRBV18 and TRBJ2-1; 13 bases map to TRBD2. J was trimmed by 3 bases and V by 2 bases; bases with no gene match: 1. Germline V gene sequence: CDR1 KGHSH, CDR2 LQKENI. The CDR3 consists of 16 residues. The chain's CDR3 is CASSPGTSGIYNEQFF. The CDR3 nucleotides are TGTGCCAGCTCACCAGGGACTAGCGGGATCTACAATGAGCAGTTCTTC.

V usage is TRBV11-2 and J usage is TRBJ1-2; D gene uncertain. V was shortened by 1 base and J by 5 bases, with 14 bases between the two germline ends. Looked up from germline, CDR1 is SGHAT and CDR2 is FQNNGV. This CDR3 comprises 15 residues. CDR3 DNA: TGTGCCAGCAGCTTAGCTGGCAGGAGGAGATATGGCTACACCTTC. Its protein product is CASSLAGRRRYGYTF.

The chain joins TRBV5-1 to TRBJ2-5; D might be TRBD2 (7 bases). From germline, CDR1 is SGHRS and CDR2 YFSETQ. The CDR3 runs 14 residues. Between the trimmed V and J ends, which lost 4 bases and 4 bases, there was a span of 14 bases. CDR3 in DNA: TGCGCCAGCAGCGGGGGGGGGCAGTCAGAGACCCAGTACTTC. Amino acids: CASSGGGQSETQYF.

The V and J genes are TRBV7-2 and TRBJ2-7; 8 nucleotides agree with TRBD2. This CDR3 is 16 amino acids long. Trimming at V came to 2 bases and at J to 0 bases, leaving 6 bases not matched to a gene. Germline lookup yields CDR1 SGHTA and CDR2 FQGNSA. The CDR3 region is CASSLNGGGFSYEQYF. CDR3 DNA: TGTGCCAGCAGCTTAAACGGCGGGGGGTTCTCCTACGAGCAGTACTTC.

Concerning this clone: One junction end does not reproduce the germline sequence, and a read error may be involved. V gene TRBV28 combines with J gene TRBJ2-1; TRBD1 matches 10 bases. The CDR3 covers 15 residues. Germline V gives CDR1 MDHEN, CDR2 SYDVKM. CDR3 nucleotide sequence: TGTGCCAGCAGTTTAAGGGACAGGGGTTCCAATGAGCAGCTCTTC. Amino acids: CASSLRDRGSNEQLF.

The V and J genes are TRBV27 and TRBJ2-3; 8 nucleotides align to TRBD1. V lost 0 bases, J lost 2 bases, and 10 bases stayed unmatched. Germline loops: CDR1 MNHEY, CDR2 SMNVEV (reference sequence). This CDR3 region has 18 residues. The CDR3 region is CASSLSSTTGANTDTQYF. DNA of the CDR3: TGTGCCAGCAGTTTATCCTCGACGACAGGGGCGAACACAGATACGCAGTATTTT.

This clone came up once. In DNA form, the CDR3 reads TGTGCCAGCAGCTCTCTCGGACAGGGGCGACACTATGGCTACACCTTC. Encoded protein: CASSSLGQGRHYGYTF. The gene calls are TRBV9 and TRBJ1-2, with 9 positions matching TRBD1. The V and J ends lost 4 bases and 3 bases, in that order; junction bases with no gene match: 10. CDR3 size: 16 residues. CDR1 SGDLS and CDR2 YYNGEE come from the germline V gene.

The chain links TRBV5-1 to TRBJ2-5, with 10 bases that match TRBD1. The J call could be wrong; TRBJ2-7 is a better fit for the DNA end. Germline loops: CDR1 SGHRS, CDR2 YFSETQ. The CDR3 sequence is 14 residues long. The DNA of the CDR3 is TGCGCCAGCAGCTTGGAGGGACAGGGGTACGAGCAGTACTTC. Its translation is CASSLEGQGYEQYF.

This clone turned up a few times. For the CDR3, the DNA is TGTGCCAGTACCCCGGCGGGGATTGAAAAACTGTTTTTT. Translation gives CASTPAGIEKLFF. The V call is TRBV19, the J call TRBJ1-4, with D unresolved. Germline loops: CDR1 LNHDA, CDR2 SQIVND (reference sequence). V was shortened by 7 bases and J by 7 bases, with 13 bases between the two germline ends. This CDR3 comprises 13 residues.